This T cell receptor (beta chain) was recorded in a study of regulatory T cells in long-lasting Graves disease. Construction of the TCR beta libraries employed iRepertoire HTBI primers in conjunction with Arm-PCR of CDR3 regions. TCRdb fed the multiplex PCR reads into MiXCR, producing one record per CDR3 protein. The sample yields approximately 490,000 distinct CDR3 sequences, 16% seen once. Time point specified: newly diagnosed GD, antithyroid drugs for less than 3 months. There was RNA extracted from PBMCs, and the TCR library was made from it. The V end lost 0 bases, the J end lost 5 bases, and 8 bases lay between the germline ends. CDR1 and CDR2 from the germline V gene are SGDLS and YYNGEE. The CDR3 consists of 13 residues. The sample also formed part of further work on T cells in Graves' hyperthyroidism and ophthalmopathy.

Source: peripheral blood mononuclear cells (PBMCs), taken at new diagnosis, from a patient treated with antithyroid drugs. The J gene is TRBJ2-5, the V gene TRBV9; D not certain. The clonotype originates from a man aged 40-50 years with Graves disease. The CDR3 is CASSVGRLETQYF. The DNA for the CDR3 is TGTGCCAGCAGCGTAGGCAGACTGGAGACCCAGTACTTC.